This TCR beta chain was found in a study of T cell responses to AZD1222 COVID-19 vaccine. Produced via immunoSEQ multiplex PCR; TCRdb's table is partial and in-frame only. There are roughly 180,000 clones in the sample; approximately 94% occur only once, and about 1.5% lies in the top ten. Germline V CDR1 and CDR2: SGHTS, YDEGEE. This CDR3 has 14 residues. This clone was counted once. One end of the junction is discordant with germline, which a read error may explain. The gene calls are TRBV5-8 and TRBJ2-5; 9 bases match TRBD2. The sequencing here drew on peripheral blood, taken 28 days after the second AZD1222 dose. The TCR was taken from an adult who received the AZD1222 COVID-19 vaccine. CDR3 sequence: CASTGVTSGHRWHF. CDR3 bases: TGTGCCAGCACGGGGGTGACTAGCGGCCATCGGTGGCACTTC.